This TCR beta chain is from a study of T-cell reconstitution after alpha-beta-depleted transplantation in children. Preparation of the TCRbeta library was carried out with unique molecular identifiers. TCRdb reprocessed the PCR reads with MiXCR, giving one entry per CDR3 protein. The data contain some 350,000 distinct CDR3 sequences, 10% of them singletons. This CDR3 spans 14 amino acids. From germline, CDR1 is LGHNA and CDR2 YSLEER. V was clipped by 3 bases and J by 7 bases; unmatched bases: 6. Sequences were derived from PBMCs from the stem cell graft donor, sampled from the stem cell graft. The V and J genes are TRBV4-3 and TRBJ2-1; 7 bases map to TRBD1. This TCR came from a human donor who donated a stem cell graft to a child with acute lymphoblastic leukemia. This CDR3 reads CASSHLSTGNEQFF. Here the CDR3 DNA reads TGCGCCAGCAGCCATCTATCGACAGGGAATGAGCAGTTCTTC.